This T cell receptor beta chain was documented in a study of spatial heterogeneity in lung cancer. The CDR3 length is 18 residues. Losses at the gene ends were 4 bases for V and 4 bases for J; bases not matched to a gene: 14. Germline CDR1 and CDR2: SGHTA and FQGNSA. A word on this clonotype: What it recognizes is unknown. The library was prepared for alpha chains; this beta chain is a stray read, so its frequency means little.

TCRdb processed the 5' RACE reads anew with MiXCR; each CDR3 protein has one entry. The sample consists of 610 or so distinct CDR3 sequences, roughly 80% of them appearing once. Indicated time point: sample taken at primary tumor resection. Whole-study results and caveats: Tumor mutation counts were tracked by expanded intratumoral alpha and beta TCR counts.

Specimen: lung tumor tissue, collected at surgery. The chain couples TRBV7-2 to TRBJ1-5, with TRBD1 matching 9 bases. The sequence was collected from a female donor with early-stage non-small cell lung cancer. DNA of the CDR3: TGTGCCAGCAGCTCCACCGTCCATTGGGACAGGGTTAATCAGCCCCAGCATTTT. The encoded protein is CASSSTVHWDRVNQPQHF. The full variable domain, its missing parts supplied by reference TRBV7-2 and TRBJ1-5, is GAGVSQSPSNKVTEKGKDVELRCDPISGHTALYWYRQSLGQGLEFLIYFQGNSAPDKSGLPSDRFSAERTGGSVSTLTIQRTQQEDSAVYLCASSSTVHWDRVNQPQHFGDGTRLSIL.